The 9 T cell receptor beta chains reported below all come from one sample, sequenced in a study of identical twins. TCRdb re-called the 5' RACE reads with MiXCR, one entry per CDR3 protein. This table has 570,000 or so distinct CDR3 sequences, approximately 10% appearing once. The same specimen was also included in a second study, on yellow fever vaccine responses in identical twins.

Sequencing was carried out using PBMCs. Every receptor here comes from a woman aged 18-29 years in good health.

The CDR3 is CASRETGSYEQYF. DNA for the CDR3: TGTGCCAGTAGAGAGACAGGTTCCTACGAGCAGTACTTC. The rearrangement links TRBV19 to TRBJ2-7, with D possibly being TRBD1 (6 bases). The CDR3 totals 13 residues. The V and J ends lost 6 bases and 1 base respectively, with 10 bases between them. Germline V gene data show CDR1 as LNHDA and CDR2 as SQIVND (reference sequence). The complete variable domain, with remaining parts taken from reference TRBV19 and TRBJ2-7, reads DGGITQSPKYLFRKEGQNVTLSCEQNLNHDAMYWYRQDPGQGLRLIYYSQIVNDFQKGDIAEGYSVSREKKESFPLTVTSAQKNPTAFYLCASRETGSYEQYFGPGTRLTVT.

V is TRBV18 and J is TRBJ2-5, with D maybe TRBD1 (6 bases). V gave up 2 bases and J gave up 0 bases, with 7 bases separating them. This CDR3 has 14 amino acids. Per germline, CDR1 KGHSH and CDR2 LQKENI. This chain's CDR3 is CASSPNRDQETQYF. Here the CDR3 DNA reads TGTGCCAGCTCACCAAACAGGGACCAAGAGACCCAGTACTTC.

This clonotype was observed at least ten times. The chain's CDR3 is CASSGLASGQETQYF. CDR3 DNA sequence: TGTGCCAGCAGCGGACTAGCGTCAGGCCAAGAGACCCAGTACTTC. The chain uses TRBV6-1 and TRBJ2-5; 9 bases line up with TRBD2. The germline CDR1 and CDR2 sequences are MNHNS and SASEGT. J gave up 1 base and V 6 bases, and 6 bases lay outside the gene matches. The CDR3 loop spans 15 amino acids.

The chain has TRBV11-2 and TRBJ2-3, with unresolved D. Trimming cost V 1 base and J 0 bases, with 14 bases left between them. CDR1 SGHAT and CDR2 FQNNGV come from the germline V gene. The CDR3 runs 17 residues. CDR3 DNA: TGTGCCAGCAGCTTAGTGAGTCCCGGAACTAGCACAGATACGCAGTATTTT. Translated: CASSLVSPGTSTDTQYF.

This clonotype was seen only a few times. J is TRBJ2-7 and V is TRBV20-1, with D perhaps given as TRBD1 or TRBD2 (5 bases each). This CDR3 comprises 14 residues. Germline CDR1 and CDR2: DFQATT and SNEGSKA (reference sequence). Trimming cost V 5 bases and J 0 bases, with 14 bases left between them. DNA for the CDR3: TGCAGTGCTTGGGTGGCAGGGAGCTCCTACGAGCAGTACTTC. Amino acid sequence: CSAWVAGSSYEQYF.

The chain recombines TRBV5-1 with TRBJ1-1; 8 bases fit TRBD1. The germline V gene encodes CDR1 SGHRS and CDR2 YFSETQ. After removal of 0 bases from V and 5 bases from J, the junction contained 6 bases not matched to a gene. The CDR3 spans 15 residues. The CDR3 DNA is TGCGCCAGCAGCTTGGCCAAGACAGGGGTAACTGAAGCTTTCTTT. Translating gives CASSLAKTGVTEAFF.

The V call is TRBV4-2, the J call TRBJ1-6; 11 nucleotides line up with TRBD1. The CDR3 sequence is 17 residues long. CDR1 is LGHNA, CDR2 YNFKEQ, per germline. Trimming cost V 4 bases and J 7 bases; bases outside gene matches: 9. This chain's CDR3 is CASSPRTGGRGNSPLHF. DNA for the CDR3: TGTGCCAGCAGCCCCCGGACAGGGGGCCGGGGCAATTCACCCCTCCACTTT.

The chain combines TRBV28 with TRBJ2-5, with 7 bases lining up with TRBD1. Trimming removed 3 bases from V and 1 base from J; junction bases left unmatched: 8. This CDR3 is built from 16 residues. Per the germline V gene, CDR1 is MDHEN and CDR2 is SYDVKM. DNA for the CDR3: TGTGCCAGCAGTTTGAGGGGGCCCGGACTCCAAGAGACCCAGTACTTC. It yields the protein CASSLRGPGLQETQYF.

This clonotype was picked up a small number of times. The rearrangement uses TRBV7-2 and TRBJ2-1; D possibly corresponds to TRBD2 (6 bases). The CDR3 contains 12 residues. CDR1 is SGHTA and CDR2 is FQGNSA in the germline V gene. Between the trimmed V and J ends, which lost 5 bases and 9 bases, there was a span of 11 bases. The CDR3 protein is CASSQGLVEQFF. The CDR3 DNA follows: TGTGCCAGCAGCCAGGGACTTGTTGAGCAGTTCTTC. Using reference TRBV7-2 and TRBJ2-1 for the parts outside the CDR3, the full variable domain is GAGVSQSPSNKVTEKGKDVELRCDPISGHTALYWYRQSLGQGLEFLIYFQGNSAPDKSGLPSDRFSAERTGGSVSTLTIQRTQQEDSAVYLCASSQGLVEQFFGPGTRLTVL.